The sequence of this T cell receptor beta chain was determined in a study of patients and donors after allogeneic stem cell transplantation (dated by TCRdb to about 2020). The cysteine opens and the phenylalanine closes a CDR3 of 11 amino acids. The kept DNA is CDR3 alone, 33 bases in frame from the first base. A distance of 8 bases separates the germline ends of V and J, which lose 3 bases and 11 bases respectively. Per the germline V gene, SGHAT is the CDR1 and FQNNGV is the CDR2. The library was prepared using RT-PCR. TCRdb records NextSeq 550 as the sequencer. TCRdb reprocessing: public reads trimmed at Q25 with fastp, clones called with MiXCR, in-frame beta chains kept. Rows with one shared CDR3 protein collapse into an entry with the most common genes and DNA. This sample is represented by roughly 880,000 distinct CDR3 sequences; more than 15% of them were singletons. Roughly 6% of the sample is in the top ten clones.

Note on this clonotype: The specificity of this receptor is unknown. The record has no base qualities; no much larger clone is one base away.

The TCR originated in a human donor who was either an allogeneic HSCT recipient or a stem cell or donor lymphocyte infusion donor (not recorded which). It is not recorded whose cells these are; they may come from a transplant donor. The chain was built from TRBV11-2 and TRBJ2-1, with no confident D gene call. The specimen was blood, either unsorted or a sorted T cell fraction (not recorded which). The CDR3 sequence is CASSFLDQQFF. The DNA sequence reads TGTGCCAGCAGCTTTTTGGATCAGCAGTTCTTC.